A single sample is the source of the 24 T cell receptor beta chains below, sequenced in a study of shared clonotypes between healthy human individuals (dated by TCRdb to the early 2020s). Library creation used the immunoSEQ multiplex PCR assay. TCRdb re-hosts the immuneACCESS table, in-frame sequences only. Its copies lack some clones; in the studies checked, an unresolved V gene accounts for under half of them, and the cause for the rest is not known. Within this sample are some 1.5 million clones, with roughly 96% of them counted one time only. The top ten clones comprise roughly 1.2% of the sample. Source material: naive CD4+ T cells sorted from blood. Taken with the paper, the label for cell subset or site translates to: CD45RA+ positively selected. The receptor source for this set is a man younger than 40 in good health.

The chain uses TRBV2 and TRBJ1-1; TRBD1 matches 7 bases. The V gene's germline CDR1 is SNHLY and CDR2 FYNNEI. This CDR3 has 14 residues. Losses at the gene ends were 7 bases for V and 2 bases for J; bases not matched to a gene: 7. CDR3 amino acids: CASIVTGSNTEAFF. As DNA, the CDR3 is TGTGCCAGCATAGTGACAGGGTCCAACACTGAAGCTTTCTTT. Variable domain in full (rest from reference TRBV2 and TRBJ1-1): EPEVTQTPSHQVTQMGQEVILRCVPISNHLYFYWYRQILGQKVEFLVSFYNNEISEKSEIFDDQFSVERPDGSNFTLKIRSTKLEDSAMYFCASIVTGSNTEAFFGQGTRLTVV.

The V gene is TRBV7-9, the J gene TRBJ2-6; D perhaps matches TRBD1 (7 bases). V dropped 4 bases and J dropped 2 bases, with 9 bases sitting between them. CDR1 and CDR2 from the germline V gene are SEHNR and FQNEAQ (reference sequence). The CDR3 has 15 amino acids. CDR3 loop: CASSSRGAGANVLTF. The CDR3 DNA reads TGTGCCAGCAGCTCCAGGGGGGCTGGGGCCAACGTCCTGACTTTC.

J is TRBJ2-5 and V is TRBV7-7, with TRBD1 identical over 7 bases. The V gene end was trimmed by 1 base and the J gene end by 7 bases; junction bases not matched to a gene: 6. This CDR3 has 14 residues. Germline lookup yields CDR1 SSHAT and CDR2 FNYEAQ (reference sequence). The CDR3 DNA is TGTGCCAGCAGCTTAGGTTCAGGGGGAGTGACCCAGTACTTC. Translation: CASSLGSGGVTQYF.

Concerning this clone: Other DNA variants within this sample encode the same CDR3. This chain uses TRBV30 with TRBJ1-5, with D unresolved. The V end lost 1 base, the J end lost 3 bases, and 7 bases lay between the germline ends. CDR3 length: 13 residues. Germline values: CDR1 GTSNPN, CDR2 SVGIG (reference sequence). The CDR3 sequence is CAWSGQDNQPQHF. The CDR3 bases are TGTGCCTGGAGTGGCCAAGACAATCAGCCCCAGCATTTT.

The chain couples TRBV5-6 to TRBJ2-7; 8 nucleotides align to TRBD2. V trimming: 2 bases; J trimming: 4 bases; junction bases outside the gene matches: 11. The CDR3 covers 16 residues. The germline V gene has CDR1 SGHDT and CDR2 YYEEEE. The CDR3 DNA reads TGTGCCAGCAGCTTCCTGGGCGGGAGGACCTCGTACGAGCAGTACTTC. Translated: CASSFLGGRTSYEQYF.

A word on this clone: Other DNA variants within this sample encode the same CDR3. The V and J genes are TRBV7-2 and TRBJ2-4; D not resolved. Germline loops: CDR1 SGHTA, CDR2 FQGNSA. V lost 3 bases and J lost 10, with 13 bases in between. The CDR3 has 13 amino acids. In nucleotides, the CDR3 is TGTGCCAGCAGCTTCCGACACCGCTCGATTCAGTACTTC. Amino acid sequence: CASSFRHRSIQYF.

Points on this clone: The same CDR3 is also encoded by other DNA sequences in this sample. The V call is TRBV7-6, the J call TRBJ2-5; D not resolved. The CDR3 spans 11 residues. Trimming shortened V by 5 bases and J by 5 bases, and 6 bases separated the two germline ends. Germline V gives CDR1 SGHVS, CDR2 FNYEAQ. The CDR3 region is CASSPQETQYF. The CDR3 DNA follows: TGTGCCAGCAGCCCCCAGGAGACCCAGTACTTC.

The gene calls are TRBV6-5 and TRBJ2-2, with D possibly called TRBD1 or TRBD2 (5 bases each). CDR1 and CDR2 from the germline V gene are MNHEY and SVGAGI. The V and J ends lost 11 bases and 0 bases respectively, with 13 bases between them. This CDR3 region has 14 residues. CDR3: CAGRRDANTGELFF. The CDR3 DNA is TGTGCCGGACGAAGGGACGCGAACACCGGGGAGCTGTTTTTT.

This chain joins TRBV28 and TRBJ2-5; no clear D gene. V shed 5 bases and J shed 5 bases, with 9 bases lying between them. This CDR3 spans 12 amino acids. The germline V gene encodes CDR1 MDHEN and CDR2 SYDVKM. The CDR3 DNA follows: TGTGCCAGCAGTCAAATCTGGGAGACCCAGTACTTC. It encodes CASSQIWETQYF.

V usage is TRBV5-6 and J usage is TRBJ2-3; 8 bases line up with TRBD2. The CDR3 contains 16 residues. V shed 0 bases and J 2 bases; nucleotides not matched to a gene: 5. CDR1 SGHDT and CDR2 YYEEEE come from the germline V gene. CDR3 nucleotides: TGTGCCAGCAGCTTGGTGGTCGGGAGGGCCACAGATACGCAGTATTTT. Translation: CASSLVVGRATDTQYF.

The CDR3 region is CASSFPTRNFEQYF. The DNA of the CDR3 is TGTGCCAGCAGTTTCCCCACTAGGAATTTCGAGCAGTACTTC. The chain is built from TRBV28 and TRBJ2-7, with a tentative D call TRBD2 (5 bases). CDR3 size: 14 residues. V was trimmed by 3 bases and J by 6 bases, leaving 15 bases between them. Germline V lookup: CDR1 MDHEN, CDR2 SYDVKM.

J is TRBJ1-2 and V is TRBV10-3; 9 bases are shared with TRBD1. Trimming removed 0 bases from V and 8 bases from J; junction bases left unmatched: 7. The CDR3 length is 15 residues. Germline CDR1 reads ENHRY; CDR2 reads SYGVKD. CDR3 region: CAISESGDRVGGYTF. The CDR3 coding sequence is TGTGCCATCAGTGAGTCCGGGGACAGGGTGGGCGGCTACACCTTC.

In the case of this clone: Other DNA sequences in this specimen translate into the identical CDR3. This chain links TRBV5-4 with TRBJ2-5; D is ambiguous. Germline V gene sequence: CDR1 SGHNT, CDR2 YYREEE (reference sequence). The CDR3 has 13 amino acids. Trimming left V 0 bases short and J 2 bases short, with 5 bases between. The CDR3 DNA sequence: TGTGCCAGCAGCTTGGCCGTTCAAGAGACCCAGTACTTC. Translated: CASSLAVQETQYF.

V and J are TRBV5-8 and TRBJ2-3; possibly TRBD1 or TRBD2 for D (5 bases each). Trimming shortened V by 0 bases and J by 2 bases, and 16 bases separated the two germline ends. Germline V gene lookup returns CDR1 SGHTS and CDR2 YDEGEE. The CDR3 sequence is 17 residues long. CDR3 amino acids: CASSLDRRGINTDTQYF. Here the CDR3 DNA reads TGTGCCAGCAGCTTGGATCGACGGGGCATCAACACAGATACGCAGTATTTT. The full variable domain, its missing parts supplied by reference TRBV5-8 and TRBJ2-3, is EAGVTQSPTHLIKTRGQQATLRCSPISGHTSVYWYQQALGLGLQFLLWYDEGEERNRGNFPPRFSGRQFPNYSSELNVNALELEDSALYLCASSLDRRGINTDTQYFGPGTRLTVL.

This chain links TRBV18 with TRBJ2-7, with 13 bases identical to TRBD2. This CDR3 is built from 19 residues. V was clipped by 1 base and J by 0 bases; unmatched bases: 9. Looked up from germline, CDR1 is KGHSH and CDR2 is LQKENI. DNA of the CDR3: TGTGCCAGCTCACCACAGGGGCGGACTAGCGGGAGCATCTCCTACGAGCAGTACTTC. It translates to CASSPQGRTSGSISYEQYF. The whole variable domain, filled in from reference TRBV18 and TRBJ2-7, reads NAGVMQNPRHLVRRRGQEARLRCSPMKGHSHVYWYRQLPEEGLKFMVYLQKENIIDESGMPKERFSAEFPKEGPSILRIQQVVRGDSAAYFCASSPQGRTSGSISYEQYFGPGTRLTVT.

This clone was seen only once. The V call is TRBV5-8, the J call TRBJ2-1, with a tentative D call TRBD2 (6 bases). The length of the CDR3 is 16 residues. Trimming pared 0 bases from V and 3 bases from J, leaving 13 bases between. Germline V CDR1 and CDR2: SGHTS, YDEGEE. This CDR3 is CASSLVFGTHYNEQFF. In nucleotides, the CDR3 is TGTGCCAGCAGCTTGGTGTTCGGGACTCACTACAATGAGCAGTTCTTC.

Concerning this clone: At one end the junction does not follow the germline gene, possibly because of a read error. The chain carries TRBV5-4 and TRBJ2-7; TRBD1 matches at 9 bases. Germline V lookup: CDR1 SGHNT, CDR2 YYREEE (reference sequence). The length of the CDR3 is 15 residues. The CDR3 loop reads CASRLGTGYSYEQYF. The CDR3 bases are TGTGCCAGCAGATTGGGGACAGGGTATTCCTACGAGCAGTACTTC.

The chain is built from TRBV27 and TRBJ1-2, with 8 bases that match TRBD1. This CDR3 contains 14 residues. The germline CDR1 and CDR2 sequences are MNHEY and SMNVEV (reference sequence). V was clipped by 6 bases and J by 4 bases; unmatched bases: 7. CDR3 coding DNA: TGTGCCAGCAGCCGGGACAGGATTTCCTATGGCTACACCTTC. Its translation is CASSRDRISYGYTF.

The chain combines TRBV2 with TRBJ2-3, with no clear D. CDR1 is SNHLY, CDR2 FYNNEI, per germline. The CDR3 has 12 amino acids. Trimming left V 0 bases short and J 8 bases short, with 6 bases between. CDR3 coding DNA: TGTGCCAGCAGTGAAGCACCGGGTACGCAGTATTTT. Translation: CASSEAPGTQYF.

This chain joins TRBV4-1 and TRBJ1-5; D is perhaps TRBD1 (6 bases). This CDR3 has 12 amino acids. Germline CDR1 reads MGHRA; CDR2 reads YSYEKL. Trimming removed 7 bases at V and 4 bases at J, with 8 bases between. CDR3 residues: CASTGANQPQHF. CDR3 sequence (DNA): TGCGCCAGCACAGGGGCTAATCAGCCCCAGCATTTT.

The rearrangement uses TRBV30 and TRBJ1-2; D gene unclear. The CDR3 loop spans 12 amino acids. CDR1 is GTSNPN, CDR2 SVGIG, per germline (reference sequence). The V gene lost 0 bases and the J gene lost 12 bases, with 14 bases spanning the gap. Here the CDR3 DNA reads TGTGCCTGGAGTGTAGCCAGACGGTTAGACACCTTC. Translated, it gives CAWSVARRLDTF.

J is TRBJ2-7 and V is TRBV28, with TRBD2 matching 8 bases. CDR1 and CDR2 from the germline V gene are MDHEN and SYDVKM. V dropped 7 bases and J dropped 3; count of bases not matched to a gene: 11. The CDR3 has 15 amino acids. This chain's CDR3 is CASTPGGSGSYEQYF. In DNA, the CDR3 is TGTGCCAGCACCCCCGGGGGGAGCGGGAGCTACGAGCAGTACTTC.

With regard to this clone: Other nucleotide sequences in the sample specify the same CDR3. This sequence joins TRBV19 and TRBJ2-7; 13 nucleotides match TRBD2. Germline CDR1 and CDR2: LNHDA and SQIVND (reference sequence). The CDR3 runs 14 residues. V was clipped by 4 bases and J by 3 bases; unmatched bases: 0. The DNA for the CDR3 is TGTGCCAGTAGTAGGACTAGCGGGAGCTACGAGCAGTACTTC. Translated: CASSRTSGSYEQYF.

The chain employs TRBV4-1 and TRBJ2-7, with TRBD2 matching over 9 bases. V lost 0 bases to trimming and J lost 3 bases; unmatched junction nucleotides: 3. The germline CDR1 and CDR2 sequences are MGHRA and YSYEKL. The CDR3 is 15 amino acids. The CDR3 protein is CASSQEAGGDYEQYF. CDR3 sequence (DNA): TGCGCCAGCAGCCAAGAGGCGGGGGGGGACTACGAGCAGTACTTC.